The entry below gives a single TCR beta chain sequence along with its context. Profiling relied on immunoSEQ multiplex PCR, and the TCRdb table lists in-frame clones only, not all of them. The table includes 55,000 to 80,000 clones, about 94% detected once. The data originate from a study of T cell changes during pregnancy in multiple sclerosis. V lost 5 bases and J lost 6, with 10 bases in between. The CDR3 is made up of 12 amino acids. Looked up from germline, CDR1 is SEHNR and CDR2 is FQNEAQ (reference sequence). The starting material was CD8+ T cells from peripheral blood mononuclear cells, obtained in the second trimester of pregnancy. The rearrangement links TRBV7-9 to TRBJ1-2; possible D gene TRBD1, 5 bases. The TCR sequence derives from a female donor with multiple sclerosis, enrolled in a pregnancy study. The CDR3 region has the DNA TGTGCCAGCAGCCTTGGCAGGGATGGCTACACCTTC. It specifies CASSLGRDGYTF.